What follows are 18 T cell receptor beta chains derived from one specimen sequenced in a study of CD4+ T cells in melanoma. Assay used: immunoSEQ multiplex PCR; TCRdb lists only in-frame clones, some missing. Of 10,000 or so clones in the sample, roughly 63% were seen once. Sequences were obtained from cells from a culture (not recorded whether cultured in vitro). The receptors come from a human donor with melanoma.

The chain combines TRBV4-1 with TRBJ1-4; D may be TRBD1 (5 bases). Germline lookup yields CDR1 MGHRA and CDR2 YSYEKL. Trimming took off 1 base at V and 5 bases at J, with 17 bases between the two ends. This CDR3 spans 17 amino acids. The CDR3 here is CASSQGGGASRNEKLFF. CDR3 nucleotides: TGCGCCAGCAGCCAAGGTGGTGGGGCCAGCAGGAATGAAAAACTGTTTTTT.

This clone was seen just once. The rearrangement joins TRBV6-5 to TRBJ1-6; D perhaps matches TRBD1 (5 bases). The CDR3 is made up of 16 amino acids. Per germline, CDR1 MNHEY and CDR2 SVGAGI. The V end was cut by 0 bases, the J end by 8 bases, with 14 bases between. Written as DNA, the CDR3 is TGTGCCAGCAGTTACTCGAGAGGGGCGGCACATTCACCCCTCCACTTT. It yields the protein CASSYSRGAAHSPLHF.

This chain connects TRBV11-2 to TRBJ2-2; no clear D. Germline loops: CDR1 SGHAT, CDR2 FQNNGV. Trimming removed 0 bases from V and 1 base from J, with 6 bases in between. This CDR3 is built from 15 residues. The DNA of the CDR3 is TGTGCCAGCAGCTTAGATCGTAGGAACACCGGGGAGCTGTTTTTT. It translates to CASSLDRRNTGELFF.

The genes are TRBV5-1 and TRBJ2-1; 8 nucleotides align to TRBD1. There are 18 residues in the CDR3. V lost 5 bases, J lost 0 bases, and 13 bases stayed unmatched. Per germline, CDR1 SGHRS and CDR2 YFSETQ. The CDR3 loop reads CASRRTGSTSISYNEQFF. The CDR3 DNA reads TGCGCCAGCAGACGGACAGGGTCCACATCGATCTCCTACAATGAGCAGTTCTTC.

This chain connects TRBV11-2 to TRBJ1-6; 7 bases fit TRBD1. Germline-derived CDR1 and CDR2 are SGHAT and FQNNGV. This CDR3 region has 16 residues. With 7 bases clipped from V and 7 bases from J, the junction kept 13 bases outside the gene matches. The CDR3 sequence is CASIRQGDCLNSPLHF. The DNA for the CDR3 is TGTGCCAGCATCCGACAGGGCGATTGTCTGAATTCACCCCTCCACTTT.

Only one count was recorded for this clone. This chain uses TRBV11-3 with TRBJ2-1; possible D gene TRBD2, 5 bases. The V end lost 5 bases, the J end lost 9 bases, and 14 bases lay between the germline ends. Per germline, CDR1 SGHNT and CDR2 YENEEA. This CDR3 region has 13 residues. This CDR3 reads CASSIRPLAEQFF. Written as DNA, the CDR3 is TGTGCCAGCAGCATTCGGCCCCTAGCTGAGCAGTTCTTC. The full variable domain, in which reference TRBV11-3 and TRBJ2-1 provide the parts outside the CDR3, is EAGVVQSPRYKIIEKKQPVAFWCNPISGHNTLYWYLQNLGQGPELLIRYENEEAVDDSQLPKDRFSAERLKGVDSTLKIQPAELGDSAVYLCASSIRPLAEQFFGPGTRLTVL.

The chain joins TRBV2 to TRBJ1-2; D is unclear. The CDR3 runs to 13 residues. The germline V gene has CDR1 SNHLY and CDR2 FYNNEI. V lost 4 bases to trimming and J lost 4 bases, with 10 bases between them. The CDR3 here is CASSVGQVYGYTF. The CDR3 nucleotides read TGTGCCAGCAGTGTCGGGCAAGTCTATGGCTACACCTTC.

V is TRBV28 and J is TRBJ1-3, with unresolved D. The CDR3 runs to 20 residues. In germline, CDR1 is MDHEN, CDR2 SYDVKM. Trimming stripped 5 bases from V and 0 bases from J, with 26 bases between. For the CDR3, the DNA is TGTGCCAGCAGTACCCGCTGGTTGGTTCGGTTCTCGAACTCTGGAAACACCATATATTTT. Its protein is CASSTRWLVRFSNSGNTIYF.

Only a few counts were recorded for this clone. Other DNA sequences in the same sample also yield this CDR3. The rearrangement links TRBV6-1 to TRBJ1-5; 7 bases match TRBD1. V lost 3 bases, J lost 3 bases, and 5 bases stayed unmatched. CDR1 MNHNS and CDR2 SASEGT come from the germline V gene. This CDR3 has 15 amino acids. The CDR3 coding sequence is TGTGCCAGCAGTGACTACAGGGGCATCAATCAGCCCCAGCATTTT. This gives the protein CASSDYRGINQPQHF.

V gene TRBV20-1 combines with J gene TRBJ2-5; D is unclear. V shed 1 base and J shed 5 bases, with 5 bases lying between them. The length of the CDR3 is 11 residues. Germline assignment: CDR1 DFQATT and CDR2 SNEGSKA (reference sequence). CDR3 coding DNA: TGCAGTGCTAGAGTCGGGGAGACCCAGTACTTC. Amino acids: CSARVGETQYF.

In this sample, this clone turned up a few times. V is TRBV18 and J is TRBJ2-5; D gene uncertain. The length of the CDR3 is 15 residues. The germline V and J ends were trimmed by 1 base and 0 bases, with 9 bases remaining between them. Looked up from germline, CDR1 is KGHSH and CDR2 is LQKENI. For the CDR3, the DNA is TGTGCCAGCTCACCACTTCGGTCGTACCAAGAGACCCAGTACTTC. Residues: CASSPLRSYQETQYF.

The rearrangement joins TRBV6-1 to TRBJ2-3; maybe TRBD2 (6 bases). The CDR3 is made up of 15 amino acids. V was pared by 0 bases and J by 4 bases, with 11 bases between. Germline CDR1 MNHNS, CDR2 SASEGT. This CDR3 is CASSEARDFPDTQYF. The CDR3 bases are TGTGCCAGCAGTGAAGCGCGGGACTTCCCAGATACGCAGTATTTT.

This chain links TRBV5-1 with TRBJ2-4; 7 bases fit TRBD1. This CDR3 has 13 residues. V dropped 8 bases and J dropped 5; count of bases not matched to a gene: 7. The germline CDR1 and CDR2 sequences are SGHRS and YFSETQ. DNA of the CDR3: TGCGCCAGTAAAGGGGGCGCGGAAAACATTCAGTACTTC. It is translated as CASKGGAENIQYF.

The chain combines TRBV6-5 with TRBJ1-6; D uncertain. Germline V lookup: CDR1 MNHEY, CDR2 SVGAGI. The CDR3 runs 15 residues. V dropped 5 bases and J dropped 10 bases, with 18 bases sitting between them. The DNA of the CDR3 is TGTGCCAGCAGTACCTTTGGGAGTCTTCGATCACCCCTCCACTTT. The encoded protein is CASSTFGSLRSPLHF.

J is TRBJ2-7 and V is TRBV6-5; TRBD2 matches at 9 bases. Germline values: CDR1 MNHEY, CDR2 SVGAGI. V was clipped by 6 bases and J by 2 bases; unmatched bases: 8. This CDR3 comprises 15 residues. The CDR3 spells CASSPSGGRPYEQYF. For the CDR3, the DNA is TGTGCCAGCAGCCCCAGCGGGGGGCGCCCCTACGAGCAGTACTTC.

The chain joins TRBV4-1 to TRBJ1-2; TRBD1 might be the D (5 bases). V was shortened by 0 bases and J by 5 bases, with 13 bases between the two germline ends. Per the germline V gene, CDR1 is MGHRA and CDR2 is YSYEKL. The CDR3 sequence is 15 residues long. CDR3 sequence: CASSQDWGSRYGYTF. The CDR3 region has the DNA TGCGCCAGCAGCCAAGATTGGGGCAGTAGATATGGCTACACCTTC.

The rearrangement uses TRBV30 and TRBJ1-6; D might be TRBD1 (6 bases). The CDR3 has 14 residues. The germline CDR1 and CDR2 sequences are GTSNPN and SVGIG (reference sequence). V was pared by 3 bases and J by 9 bases, with 15 bases between. The CDR3 DNA reads as TGTGCCTGGAGGGTCACAGGGTCAGGTTCACCCCTCCACTTT. Residues: CAWRVTGSGSPLHF.

This chain joins TRBV4-2 and TRBJ1-1; D may be TRBD1 (5 bases). Deletions cut 4 bases from V and 1 base from J, with 13 bases between. The CDR3 runs 15 residues. In germline, CDR1 is LGHNA, CDR2 YNFKEQ. In nucleotides, the CDR3 is TGTGCCAGCAGCCCACTGTCGAGGGGGAACACTGAAGCTTTCTTT. Translating it yields CASSPLSRGNTEAFF.